This TCR delta chain was obtained from a study of delta chain sequences of gamma delta T cells listed by TCRdb under 2017. The germline V and J ends show losses of 0 bases and 5 bases respectively, and no gene match explains 10 bases of the junction. The CDR3, cysteine through phenylalanine, is 16 amino acids long. Of all the DNA, just the CDR3 is kept, 48 bases in frame from base 1. Taken from the germline V gene, the CDR1 and CDR2 loops are GEAIGNYY and EKD. This clone was counted between two and nine times. What this receptor recognizes is not known. The amino acid sequence in TCRdb belongs to a much larger clone and departs from this DNA's translation at residue 10, likely a sequencing read error; the sequence shown is translated from the DNA. Receptor amplification or capture employed 5' RACE. Sequencer: Illumina MiSeq. With CATT, TCRdb called clones again from the public reads; duplicate DNA rows were later joined. For this sample the table gives 750 to 950 delta-chain clones, of which approximately 15% were detected only once. 45% to 55% of the sample is held by the ten biggest clonotypes.

The sequence was collected from a human donor in good health. This chain joins TRDV2 to TRDJ1, with TRDD3 matching 8 junction bases. Sequenced sample: either unsorted cells or a sorted T cell fraction (not recorded which). The bases are TGTGCCTGTGACACCGTGGGGGATTACTCGCGTGATAAACTCATCTTT. Translated, this gives CACDTVGDYSRDKLIF.